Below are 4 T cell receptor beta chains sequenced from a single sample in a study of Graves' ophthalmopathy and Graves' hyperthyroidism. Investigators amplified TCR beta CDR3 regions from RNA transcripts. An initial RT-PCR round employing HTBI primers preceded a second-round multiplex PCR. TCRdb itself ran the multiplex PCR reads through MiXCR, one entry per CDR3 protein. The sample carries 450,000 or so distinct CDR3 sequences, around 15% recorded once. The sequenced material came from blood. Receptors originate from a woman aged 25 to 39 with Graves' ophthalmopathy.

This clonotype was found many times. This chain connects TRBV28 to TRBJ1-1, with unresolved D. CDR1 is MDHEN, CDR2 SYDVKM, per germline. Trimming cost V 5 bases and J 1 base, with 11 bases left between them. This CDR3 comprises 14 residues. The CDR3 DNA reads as TGTGCCAGCAGTCCCCGACTCCCGAACACTGAAGCTTTCTTT. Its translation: CASSPRLPNTEAFF.

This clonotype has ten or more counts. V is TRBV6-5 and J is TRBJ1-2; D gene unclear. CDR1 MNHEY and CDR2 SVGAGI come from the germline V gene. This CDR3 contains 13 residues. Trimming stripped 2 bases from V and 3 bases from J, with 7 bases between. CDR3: CASSYAGDYGYTF. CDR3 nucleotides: TGTGCCAGCAGTTACGCAGGTGACTATGGCTACACCTTC.

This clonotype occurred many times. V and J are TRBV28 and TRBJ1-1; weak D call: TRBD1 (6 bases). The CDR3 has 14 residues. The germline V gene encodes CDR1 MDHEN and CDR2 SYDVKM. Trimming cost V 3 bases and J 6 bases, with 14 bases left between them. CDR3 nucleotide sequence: TGTGCCAGCAGTTTTCACAGGGAAATTGCTGAAGCTTTCTTT. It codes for CASSFHREIAEAFF.

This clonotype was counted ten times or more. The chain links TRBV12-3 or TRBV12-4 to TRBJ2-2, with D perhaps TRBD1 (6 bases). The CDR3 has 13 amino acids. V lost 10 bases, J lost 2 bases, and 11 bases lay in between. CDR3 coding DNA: TGTGCCACCAAGGACAGCAACACCGGGGAGCTGTTTTTT. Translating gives CATKDSNTGELFF.